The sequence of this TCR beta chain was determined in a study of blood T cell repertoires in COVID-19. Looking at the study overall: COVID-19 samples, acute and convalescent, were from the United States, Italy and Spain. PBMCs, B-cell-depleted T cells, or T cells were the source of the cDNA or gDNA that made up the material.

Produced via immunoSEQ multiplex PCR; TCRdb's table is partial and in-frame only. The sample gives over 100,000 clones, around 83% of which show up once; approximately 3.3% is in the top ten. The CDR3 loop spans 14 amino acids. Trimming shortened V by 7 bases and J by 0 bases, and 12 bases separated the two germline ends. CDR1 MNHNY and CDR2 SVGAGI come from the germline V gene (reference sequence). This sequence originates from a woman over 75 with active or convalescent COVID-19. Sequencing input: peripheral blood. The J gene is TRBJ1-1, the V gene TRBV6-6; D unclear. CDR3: CASNGESMNTEAFF. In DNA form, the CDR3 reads TGTGCCAGCAATGGTGAGAGCATGAACACTGAAGCTTTCTTT.